This passage covers 5 T cell receptor beta chains from one sample sequenced in a study of blood T cell repertoires in COVID-19. Generated by immunoSEQ multiplex PCR, the TCRdb table keeps only in-frame clones and is missing some. The sample has around 70,000 clones, roughly 90% seen once. Specimen: peripheral blood. The source is a man aged 45-65 years with acute or convalescent COVID-19.

V usage is TRBV3-1 (or the pseudogene TRBV3-2) and J usage is TRBJ1-6; 8 nucleotides align to TRBD1. The junction had 2 bases not matched to a gene; V was cut back by 1 base and J by 6 bases. The CDR3 runs 15 residues. Germline-derived CDR1 and CDR2 are LGHDT and YNNKEL (reference sequence). The CDR3 DNA follows: TGTGCCAGCAGCCAAGGACAGGGGTTTAATTCACCCCTCCACTTT. As protein: CASSQGQGFNSPLHF.

This chain uses TRBV4-2 with TRBJ1-3; D remains unclear. CDR3 length: 16 amino acids. CDR1 is LGHNA and CDR2 is YNFKEQ in the germline V gene. The V and J ends lost 0 bases and 0 bases respectively, with 9 bases between them. CDR3 region: CASSQDITPSGNTIYF. Written as DNA, the CDR3 is TGTGCCAGCAGCCAAGATATCACTCCCTCTGGAAACACCATATATTTT.

The rearrangement uses TRBV28 and TRBJ2-3; D uncertain. This CDR3 spans 15 amino acids. Between the trimmed V and J ends, which lost 7 bases and 1 base, there was a span of 15 bases. Germline lookup yields CDR1 MDHEN and CDR2 SYDVKM. CDR3 protein: CASMTSWQGTDTQYF. The CDR3 DNA is TGTGCCAGCATGACCTCTTGGCAGGGCACAGATACGCAGTATTTT.

The chain has TRBV5-6 and TRBJ1-5; tentative D call: TRBD1 (6 bases). The CDR3 consists of 13 residues. Trimming pared 1 base from V and 4 bases from J, leaving 6 bases between. The germline V gene encodes CDR1 SGHDT and CDR2 YYEEEE. CDR3 loop: CASSLTGNQPQHF. The CDR3 DNA reads as TGTGCCAGCAGCTTGACAGGGAATCAGCCCCAGCATTTT.

The chain recombines TRBV25-1 with TRBJ1-2; no firm D call. The CDR3 sequence is 12 residues long. Germline V gene sequence: CDR1 MGHDK, CDR2 SYGVNS. The V end lost 5 bases, the J end lost 8 bases, and 12 bases lay between the germline ends. The DNA of the CDR3 is TGTGCCAGCAGTAGGAGTTTATGGGGCTACACCTTC. It encodes CASSRSLWGYTF.